The 18 T cell receptor beta chains presented below share a single source sample, sequenced in a study of blood T cells in healthy people across ages. The second PCR ran 7 to 11 cycles with a sample-barcoded 5' primer and J-beta primers. Each CDR3 protein gets one entry after TCRdb re-called the 5' RACE reads with MiXCR. This sample has almost 800,000 distinct CDR3 sequences; nearly 60% occur once, and the top ten carry approximately 23%. Sequenced sample: blood. The receptors come from a man aged 25 to 40 in good health.

This clonotype was seen only once. V gene TRBV7-6 combines with J gene TRBJ1-1, with 7 nucleotides matching TRBD1. The CDR3 totals 15 residues. CDR1 SGHVS and CDR2 FNYEAQ come from the germline V gene. Trimming removed 6 bases from V and 1 base from J; junction bases left unmatched: 8. CDR3 DNA sequence: TGTGCCAGCAGTCCACTTCGGACAGGGAACACTGAAGCTTTCTTT. Translated: CASSPLRTGNTEAFF.

This clonotype turned up a few times. The V call is TRBV12-3 or TRBV12-4, the J call TRBJ2-3; 7 bases map to TRBD1. The CDR3 is made up of 15 amino acids. V lost 3 bases, J lost 2 bases, and 5 bases stayed unmatched. CDR3 nucleotides: TGTGCCAGCAGTTTCTACGAGGGGGCCACAGATACGCAGTATTTT. It yields the protein CASSFYEGATDTQYF.

This clonotype was detected only a few times. The chain recombines TRBV29-1 with TRBJ1-5, with D possibly being TRBD1 (5 bases). This CDR3 comprises 13 residues. CDR1 and CDR2 (germline): SQVTM, ANQGSEA. V shed 1 base and J shed 5 bases, with 9 bases lying between them. The CDR3 nucleotides are TGCAGCGTTGAAGTGGGCAGGGATCAGCCCCAGCATTTT. It translates to CSVEVGRDQPQHF.

This chain links TRBV7-2 with TRBJ2-1; TRBD2 agrees at 10 bases. This CDR3 contains 16 residues. Germline V gene lookup returns CDR1 SGHTA and CDR2 FQGNSA. V was pared by 5 bases and J by 2 bases, with 6 bases of the junction left unmatched. The CDR3 DNA is TGTGCCAGCAGCCGGCTAGCGGGGGATACCTACAATGAGCAGTTCTTC. Residues: CASSRLAGDTYNEQFF.

This chain joins TRBV20-1 and TRBJ2-1; TRBD2 is a possible D gene (5 bases). The germline V and J ends were trimmed by 7 bases and 1 base, with 11 bases remaining between them. From germline, CDR1 is DFQATT and CDR2 SNEGSKA (reference sequence). This CDR3 has 13 amino acids. Here the CDR3 DNA reads TGCAGTGAGGCGGGCCAATCCTACAATGAGCAGTTCTTC. Its translation is CSEAGQSYNEQFF.

The gene calls are TRBV7-9 and TRBJ2-3; a weak D match, TRBD1 (6 bases). Germline V lookup: CDR1 SEHNR, CDR2 FQNEAQ (reference sequence). The ends were cut back, 7 bases at V and 1 base at J, with 12 bases in the middle. The CDR3 contains 14 residues. CDR3 sequence reads: CASNTGFGTDTQYF. The CDR3 bases are TGTGCCAGCAACACAGGGTTTGGCACAGATACGCAGTATTTT.

This sequence joins TRBV7-2 and TRBJ2-3, with 8 bases matching TRBD2. Germline CDR1 is SGHTA and CDR2 is FQGNSA. This CDR3 is 16 amino acids long. V lost 3 bases, J lost 1 base, and 6 bases stayed unmatched. The CDR3 DNA reads TGTGCCAGCAGCTTGGCTAAAGCGGGGGGCACAGATACGCAGTATTTT. This sequence encodes CASSLAKAGGTDTQYF.

The rearrangement joins TRBV28 to TRBJ1-4; no firm D call. The germline CDR1 and CDR2 sequences are MDHEN and SYDVKM. The germline V and J ends were trimmed by 4 bases and 8 bases, with 5 bases remaining between them. The CDR3 loop spans 11 amino acids. Written as DNA, the CDR3 is TGTGCCAGCAGTTCCAGGGAAAAACTGTTTTTT. Translated, it gives CASSSREKLFF.

This clonotype turned up a few times. The rearrangement uses TRBV4-3 and TRBJ1-2; D call uncertain. Germline CDR1 is LGHNA and CDR2 is YSLEER. The CDR3 loop spans 15 amino acids. The V gene lost 0 bases and the J gene lost 7 bases, with 15 bases spanning the gap. Written as DNA, the CDR3 is TGCGCCAGCAGCCAAGATTCGACACTCTTAGGTGGCTACACCTTC. This translates into CASSQDSTLLGGYTF.

For the CDR3, the DNA is TGCAGTGCCCCAGAGGAGGCCGTTTATACGCAGTATTTT. Translation gives CSAPEEAVYTQYF. J is TRBJ2-3 and V is TRBV20-1; D possibly corresponds to TRBD2 (5 bases). Trimming pared 6 bases from V and 7 bases from J, leaving 17 bases between. CDR1 is DFQATT and CDR2 is SNEGSKA in the germline V gene (reference sequence). The CDR3 extends over 13 amino acids.

This chain links TRBV2 with TRBJ2-5; D uncertain. The J call is in doubt because the DNA end fits TRBJ2-7 better. Germline-derived CDR1 and CDR2 are SNHLY and FYNNEI. The CDR3 sequence is 14 residues long. The CDR3: CASSDLDSSHEQYF. The CDR3 bases are TGTGCCAGCAGTGATCTTGACTCGTCTCACGAGCAGTACTTC.

This clonotype has more than one count but fewer than ten. The V and J genes are TRBV3-1 and TRBJ1-2; TRBD1 matches at 7 bases. J gave up 4 bases and V 4 bases, and 9 bases lay outside the gene matches. The CDR3 has 15 amino acids. Looked up from germline, CDR1 is LGHDT and CDR2 is YNNKEL (reference sequence). The CDR3 here is CASSRNRGPSYGYTF. In DNA form, the CDR3 reads TGTGCCAGCAGCCGAAACAGGGGACCAAGCTATGGCTACACCTTC.

The CDR3 reads CASSQDLPTGMNYGYTF. The CDR3 nucleotides read TGTGCCAGCAGCCAAGATCTCCCGACAGGGATGAACTATGGCTACACCTTC. The genes are TRBV4-2 and TRBJ1-2, with TRBD1 matching over 7 bases. Trimming removed 0 bases from V and 2 bases from J; junction bases left unmatched: 9. In germline, CDR1 is LGHNA, CDR2 YNFKEQ. The CDR3 runs to 17 residues.

This clonotype was counted many times. The V and J genes are TRBV12-3 or TRBV12-4 and TRBJ2-6; a weak D match, TRBD2 (6 bases). The CDR3 sequence is 16 residues long. V dropped 5 bases and J dropped 0 bases, with 11 bases sitting between them. The CDR3 DNA is TGTGCCAGCAGTCTGCGGGGTTACTCTGGGGCCAACGTCCTGACTTTC. Protein sequence: CASSLRGYSGANVLTF.

The CDR3: CASTRDRSPYEQYF. In DNA, the CDR3 is TGTGCCAGCACCAGGGACAGGAGCCCCTACGAGCAGTACTTC. The chain couples TRBV7-9 to TRBJ2-7; the match to TRBD1 covers 8 bases. Germline values: CDR1 SEHNR, CDR2 FQNEAQ (reference sequence). The CDR3 runs to 14 residues. V lost 7 bases and J lost 2; bases outside the gene matches: 7.

V gene TRBV20-1 combines with J gene TRBJ2-1; TRBD1 is a possible D gene (7 bases). Per the germline V gene, CDR1 is DFQATT and CDR2 is SNEGSKA (reference sequence). The CDR3 length is 15 residues. The V gene lost 5 bases and the J gene lost 6 bases, with 20 bases spanning the gap. The CDR3 spells CSAVVAGGTPNEQFF. Here the CDR3 DNA reads TGCAGTGCTGTAGTGGCAGGGGGGACGCCCAATGAGCAGTTCTTC.

The chain has TRBV3-1 and TRBJ1-5, with D hard to call. The CDR3 covers 16 residues. CDR1 is LGHDT and CDR2 is YNNKEL in the germline V gene (reference sequence). With 0 bases removed from V and 2 bases from J, the gap between germline ends came to 11 bases. CDR3 loop: CASSQEGRSGNQPQHF. The CDR3 bases are TGTGCCAGCAGCCAAGAAGGGAGGTCTGGCAATCAGCCCCAGCATTTT.

This clonotype was seen only once. The chain has TRBV5-1 and TRBJ2-3, with unresolved D. V was cut by 4 bases and J by 4 bases, with 10 bases left in between. The CDR3 has 13 residues. In germline, CDR1 is SGHRS, CDR2 YFSETQ. Here the CDR3 reads CASSEIIADTQYF. The CDR3 bases are TGCGCCAGCAGCGAAATAATAGCAGATACGCAGTATTTT.